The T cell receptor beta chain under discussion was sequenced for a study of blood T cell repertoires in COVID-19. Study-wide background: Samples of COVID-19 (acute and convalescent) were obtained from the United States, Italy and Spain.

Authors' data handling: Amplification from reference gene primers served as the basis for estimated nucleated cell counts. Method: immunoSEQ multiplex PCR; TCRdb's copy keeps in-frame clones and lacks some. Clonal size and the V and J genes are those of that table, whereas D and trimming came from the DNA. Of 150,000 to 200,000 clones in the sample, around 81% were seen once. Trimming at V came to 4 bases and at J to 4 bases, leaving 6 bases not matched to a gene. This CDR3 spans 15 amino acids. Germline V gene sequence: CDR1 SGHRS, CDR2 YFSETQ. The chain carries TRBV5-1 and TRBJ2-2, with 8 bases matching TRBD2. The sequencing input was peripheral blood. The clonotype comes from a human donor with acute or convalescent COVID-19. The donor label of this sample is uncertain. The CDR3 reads CASSPSAGATGELFF. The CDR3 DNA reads TGCGCCAGCAGCCCTTCAGCGGGAGCCACCGGGGAGCTGTTTTTT.